These 12 T cell receptor beta chains share one sample of origin, sequenced in a study of identifying expanded T cells in peripheral blood. The data were produced by immunoSEQ multiplex PCR, yet TCRdb's version contains in-frame clones alone and is incomplete. This sample has tens of thousands of clones; approximately 85% occur once, and the top ten carry approximately 5.4%. Sequenced: blood. Receptors were obtained from a person aged 18 to 69 in good health.

V usage is TRBV30 and J usage is TRBJ1-2; 7 positions agree with TRBD1. The CDR3 runs 14 residues. The ends lost 4 bases at V and 4 bases at J; junction bases unmatched: 9. Germline values: CDR1 GTSNPN, CDR2 SVGIG (reference sequence). The CDR3 loop is CAWTIQGPGYGYTF. Here the CDR3 DNA reads TGTGCCTGGACTATACAGGGGCCTGGCTATGGCTACACCTTC.

J is TRBJ2-1 and V is TRBV5-1, with unresolved D. Germline V CDR1 and CDR2: SGHRS, YFSETQ. With 4 bases removed from V and 0 bases from J, the gap between germline ends came to 2 bases. CDR3 length: 12 residues. CDR3 sequence: CASSVSYNEQFF. The CDR3 DNA reads as TGCGCCAGCAGCGTCTCCTACAATGAGCAGTTCTTC.

The chain recombines TRBV30 with TRBJ2-5; D might be TRBD1 (6 bases). Germline loops: CDR1 GTSNPN, CDR2 SVGIG (reference sequence). CDR3 size: 13 residues. V dropped 4 bases and J dropped 7 bases, with 16 bases sitting between them. In nucleotides, the CDR3 is TGTGCCTGGATGGACAGTCCGATCTCGACCCAGTACTTC. Its translation: CAWMDSPISTQYF.

J is TRBJ1-5 and V is TRBV12-5, with 7 bases identical to TRBD1. CDR3 size: 15 residues. The germline CDR1 and CDR2 sequences are LGHNT and FRNRAP. The ends lost 6 bases at V and 2 bases at J; junction bases unmatched: 7. CDR3 loop: CASGRGTVGNQPQHF. The CDR3 coding sequence is TGTGCTAGTGGGCGCGGGACAGTGGGCAATCAGCCCCAGCATTTT.

This clone was observed a handful of times. The V gene is TRBV21-1, the J gene TRBJ1-5. TRBV21-1 is a recognized pseudogene. The CDR3 is 16 residues long. CDR3 in amino acids: CASSRKYRESNQPQHF. The CDR3 DNA reads as TGTGCCAGCAGCAGAAAGTACCGGGAAAGCAATCAGCCCCAGCATTTT.

The gene calls are TRBV25-1 and TRBJ2-5; 7 bases align to TRBD1. Germline V gives CDR1 MGHDK, CDR2 SYGVNS. The junction had 8 bases not matched to a gene; V was cut back by 1 base and J by 3 bases. This CDR3 has 16 amino acids. The chain's CDR3 is CASSESPTGWEETQYF. The CDR3 nucleotides are TGTGCCAGCAGTGAATCCCCGACAGGGTGGGAAGAGACCCAGTACTTC.

The rearrangement joins TRBV19 to TRBJ2-2; a weak D match, TRBD2 (5 bases). V was cut by 9 bases and J by 6 bases, with 14 bases left in between. This CDR3 is built from 13 residues. Germline V gene sequence: CDR1 LNHDA, CDR2 SQIVND (reference sequence). CDR3 in amino acids: CASNIKRAGELFF. Written as DNA, the CDR3 is TGTGCCAGCAACATAAAGAGGGCCGGGGAGCTGTTTTTT.

The rearrangement joins TRBV6-5 to TRBJ1-1; D is perhaps TRBD1 (5 bases). CDR1 is MNHEY and CDR2 is SVGAGI in the germline V gene. This CDR3 has 15 amino acids. Trimming stripped 2 bases from V and 2 bases from J, with 12 bases between. DNA for the CDR3: TGTGCCAGCAGTTACGGTCAGGGACGAAACACTGAAGCTTTCTTT. Amino acid sequence: CASSYGQGRNTEAFF.

The chain links TRBV27 to TRBJ1-6; no clear D. This CDR3 spans 13 amino acids. The germline CDR1 and CDR2 sequences are MNHEY and SMNVEV (reference sequence). The V and J ends lost 5 bases and 10 bases respectively, with 12 bases between them. CDR3 protein: CASSPDPLSPLHF. The CDR3, as DNA: TGTGCCAGCAGTCCGGACCCCCTCTCACCCCTCCACTTT.

The sample holds one count of this clone. The chain joins TRBV5-1 to TRBJ2-3; no reliable D call. This CDR3 is 12 amino acids long. Trimming shortened V by 0 bases and J by 4 bases, and 3 bases separated the two germline ends. Germline CDR1 reads SGHRS; CDR2 reads YFSETQ. CDR3: CASSLVADTQYF. The CDR3 DNA is TGCGCCAGCAGCTTGGTGGCAGATACGCAGTATTTT.

The chain is built from TRBV15 and TRBJ2-1; TRBD2 agrees at 11 bases. Germline loops: CDR1 LNHNV, CDR2 YYDKDF (reference sequence). CDR3 length equals 16 residues. Trimming cost V 5 bases and J 7 bases; bases outside gene matches: 10. The chain's CDR3 is CATSRDTGTSGNEQFF. The CDR3 DNA sequence: TGTGCCACCAGCCGCGATACCGGGACTAGCGGAAATGAGCAGTTCTTC.

This sequence joins TRBV7-2 and TRBJ2-5; weak D call: TRBD1 (6 bases). Germline V gene lookup returns CDR1 SGHTA and CDR2 FQGNSA. This CDR3 has 15 residues. Between the trimmed V and J ends, which lost 5 bases and 5 bases, there was a span of 18 bases. CDR3 sequence reads: CASSRQPGGGETQYF. The CDR3 DNA follows: TGTGCCAGCAGCCGCCAACCGGGTGGGGGCGAGACCCAGTACTTC.